This T cell receptor beta chain was identified during a study of blood T cell repertoires in COVID-19. Across the whole study: COVID-19 samples, acute and convalescent, were from the United States, Italy and Spain. T cells, B-cell-depleted T cells, or PBMCs provided the cDNA or gDNA that served as material.

In the study's own analysis: Cell counts per sample came from amplifying reference gene primers. Sequenced by immunoSEQ multiplex PCR; TCRdb stores in-frame clones only, minus some. Clone size and V and J calls were adopted from that table, with D and trimming inferred from the DNA. This table holds 130,000 or so clones, around 88% found once. CDR1 is MNHEY, CDR2 SVGAGI, per germline. The CDR3 loop spans 14 amino acids. J gave up 4 bases and V 5 bases, and 4 bases lay outside the gene matches. This TCR came from a woman aged 60 to 75 with acute or convalescent COVID-19. This chain connects TRBV6-5 to TRBJ2-7; TRBD1 matches 11 bases. Sequencing was done on a sample of peripheral blood. The DNA of the CDR3 is TGTGCCAGCAGTCCCTGGGACAGGGGGTACGAGCAGTACTTC. Translating gives CASSPWDRGYEQYF.